This T cell receptor beta chain appears in the sequencing data of a study of cytomegalovirus exposure and HLA in healthy donors. PCR involved 60 Vbeta and 13 Jbeta primers. Profiled with immunoSEQ multiplex PCR; TCRdb holds only in-frame clones, not every one. The repertoire holds approximately 120,000 clones, with 65% to 80% as singletons. J lost 4 bases, V lost 10 bases, and 15 bases had no gene match. Looked up from germline, CDR1 is LNHDA and CDR2 is SQIVND (reference sequence). CDR3 length equals 16 residues. The chain has TRBV19 and TRBJ2-1, with 8 bases identical to TRBD1. The TCR originated in a woman aged 55 to 70 in good health and CMV-seropositive. Material: PBMCs. The CDR3 loop reads CATKKHRDRSYNEQFF. The CDR3 coding sequence is TGTGCCACAAAAAAACACCGGGACAGGAGTTACAATGAGCAGTTCTTC.